These T cell receptor beta chains were read from a single sample in a study of regulatory T cells in long-lasting Graves disease. TCRdb re-analysed the multiplex PCR reads in MiXCR, keeping a single row per CDR3 protein. Of 530,000 or so distinct CDR3 sequences in the sample, approximately 12% are singletons; the top ten hold roughly a tenth. The sample was also linked to a second study, of T cells in Graves' hyperthyroidism and ophthalmopathy.

This material consisted of peripheral blood mononuclear cells (PBMCs), taken at new diagnosis, from a patient treated with antithyroid drugs. The receptors were sampled from a man aged 30 to 45 with Graves disease. The CDR3 runs from the conserved cysteine through the conserved F or W. A D gene is named only where the DNA matches it firmly.

D gene	V gene	J gene	CDR3 protein
TRBD1	TRBV6-1	TRBJ2-1	CASSGEGATNNEQFF
.	TRBV29-1	TRBJ2-3	CSVEEGGGALSTDTQYF
TRBD2	TRBV28	TRBJ2-7	CANPPTGGVYEQYF
.	TRBV2	TRBJ2-1	CARDREQNNEQFF
TRBD2	TRBV11-2	TRBJ2-1	CASSLVAGGINEQFF
.	TRBV7-2	TRBJ2-2	CASSFVGNTGELFF
.	TRBV7-8	TRBJ1-1	CASSFSGSFNTEAFF
.	TRBV13	TRBJ2-7	CASSPTFRAEQYF
TRBD1	TRBV2	TRBJ1-2	CASSLGTASDGYTF
.	TRBV30	TRBJ2-7	CAWSGGVLQYF
.	TRBV15	TRBJ1-1	CATSRDRINTEAFF
.	TRBV10-3	TRBJ2-7	CAISEQGNYEQYF
.	TRBV29-1	TRBJ2-1	CSVDEGVGVPFF
TRBD1	TRBV11-2	TRBJ1-1	CASSSFWTGGGNTEAFF
.	TRBV12-3/TRBV12-4	TRBJ2-1	CASSLGGTEQFF
.	TRBV29-1	TRBJ1-1	CSAGGTVNTEAFF
.	TRBV5-1	TRBJ2-3	CAGSPSGRTDTQYF
.	TRBV27	TRBJ1-1	CASSLVNGGRNTEAFF
.	TRBV15	TRBJ1-1	CATSKHRVGEAFF
.	TRBV12-3/TRBV12-4	TRBJ1-3	CASSFFVSGNTIYF
.	TRBV29-1	TRBJ2-5	CSVKGTDQETQYF
TRBD2	TRBV6-1	TRBJ2-7	CASSLPYLAGGHEQYF
TRBD2	TRBV25-1	TRBJ2-2	CASSAFSGRAGVGELFF
TRBD1	TRBV15	TRBJ2-7	CATSSGTGWDEQYF